These T cell receptor beta chains were read from a single sample in a study of blood T cell repertoires in COVID-19. Method: immunoSEQ multiplex PCR; TCRdb's copy keeps in-frame clones and lacks some. The table has about 99,000 clones, 85% to 90% seen once; the top ten hold roughly 2%. Sequences were obtained from peripheral blood. Every receptor here comes from a man over 45 with COVID-19, enrolled during active disease. Each CDR3 is given with its conserved first and last residue. The D gene is left open where the match is weak. Not all rows give a size; the values are once, few, many and, for expanded clones, a class.

TRBJ1-1 TRBV11-2 - TRBD1 TGTGCCAGCAGCCTGGGGACAGGTTTCTCTAGGGCTTTCTTT CASSLGTGFSRAFF
TRBJ2-3 TRBV5-5 - - TGTGCCAGCAGCCCTCCGGGGGATACGCAGTATTTT CASSPPGDTQYF
TRBJ2-7 TRBV4-1 - TRBD1 TGCGCCAGCAGCCACTCGACAGGGGCAAACGAGCAGTACTTC CASSHSTGANEQYF
TRBJ2-5 TRBV2 once - TGTGCCAGCAGTGTAGAGACTACAACGCCCCAGTACTTC CASSVETTTPQYF
TRBJ1-4 TRBV27 - TRBD1 TGTGCCAGCAGTTTACGTGAGGGGGCAGGGGAAAAACTGTTTTTT CASSLREGAGEKLFF
TRBJ1-5 TRBV19 - - TGTGCCACCACGGACAGAAACAATCAGCCCCAGCATTTT CATTDRNNQPQHF
TRBJ2-7 TRBV4-1 once TRBD2 TGCGCCAGCAGCCAAGATCCACTAGCGGGGTTCGGGCAGTACTTC CASSQDPLAGFGQYF
TRBJ1-5 TRBV28 - - TGTGCCAGCAGCAGGGACATTAGCAATCAGCCCCAGCATTTT CASSRDISNQPQHF
TRBJ2-7 TRBV5-4 - - TGTGCCAGCAGCCCGGCGGGGTCCTACGAGCAGTACTTC CASSPAGSYEQYF
TRBJ1-1 TRBV27 - TRBD1 TGTGCCAGCAACAGGGGCGTGAACACTGAAGCTTTCTTT CASNRGVNTEAFF
TRBJ1-3 TRBV2 few - TGTGCCAGCCGGCGGGAACCATCGGGAAACACCATATATTTT CASRREPSGNTIYF
TRBJ2-3 TRBV2 - TRBD1 TGTGCCAGCAACACCGGGACAGACACAGATACGCAGTATTTT CASNTGTDTDTQYF
TRBJ1-5 TRBV10-2 - TRBD1 TGCGCCAGCAGCGACCACAGGGGAAATCAGCCCCAGCATTTT CASSDHRGNQPQHF
TRBJ2-2 TRBV18 once TRBD2 TGTGCCAGCTCATCGACGGGACTAGCGGGGGCGAACACCGGGGAGCTGTTTTTT CASSSTGLAGANTGELFF
TRBJ1-2 TRBV2 - - TGTGCCAGCAACCAGGACAGTTACTATGGCTACACCTTC CASNQDSYYGYTF
TRBJ1-1 TRBV18 - - TGTGCCAGCTCACCACGGGCAAGGCTGGATGAAGCTTTCTTT CASSPRARLDEAFF
TRBJ1-4 TRBV6-6 once - TGTGCCAGCAGTCTAACCACCGGCGGAGGGGTGAAGGAAAAACTGTTTTTT CASSLTTGGGVKEKLFF
TRBJ2-2 TRBV19 once - TGTGCCAGTAGTATAGATCAGGGCGGGGAGCTGTTTTTT CASSIDQGGELFF
TRBJ2-2 TRBV7-9 - - TGTGCCAGTGGAAGGGGCTCCGGGGAGCTGTTTTTT CASGRGSGELFF
TRBJ1-2 TRBV6-6 - TRBD1 TGTGCCAGCAGTTACGCGCCGGACAGGGGCGGCTATGGCTACACCTTC CASSYAPDRGGYGYTF
TRBJ1-1 TRBV3-1/TRBV3-2 few - TGTGCCAGCAGCATACACACGGGTGAAGCTTTCTTT CASSIHTGEAFF
TRBJ1-4 TRBV6-6 - TRBD1 TGTGCCAGCAGTTACTCCCGGACAGGGGGGGAAAAACTGTTTTTT CASSYSRTGGEKLFF
TRBJ1-4 TRBV30 - TRBD1 TGTGCCTGGAGCGCGACAGGGACCACTCCTGAAAAACTGTTTTTT CAWSATGTTPEKLFF
TRBJ1-3 TRBV5-1 - - TGCGCCAGCAGCTTGGACATCCCCCAGGCTGGAAACACCATATATTTT CASSLDIPQAGNTIYF
TRBJ1-1 TRBV10-2 few - TGCGCCAGCAGCCTTGGGAGGAACACTGAAGCTTTCTTT CASSLGRNTEAFF
TRBJ2-1 TRBV7-2 - - TGTGCCAGCTGCCTATCGGCCCTTAGCGCTCATGAGCAGTTCTTC CASCLSALSAHEQFF
TRBJ2-7 TRBV10-1 - - TGCGCCAGCCAACAGGGCTACGAGCAGTACTTC CASQQGYEQYF
TRBJ2-1 TRBV11-1 - - TGTGCCAGCAGCTTAGACCAGGGGTTCTACAATGAGCAGTTCTTC CASSLDQGFYNEQFF
TRBJ2-5 TRBV10-3 - TRBD2 TGTGCCATCAGTGACACCCCCGGGGGGACGAGACAGACCCAGTACTTC CAISDTPGGTRQTQYF
TRBJ1-6 TRBV28 - - TGTGCCAGCAGTTCCGGGATGCATTCACCCCTCCACTTT CASSSGMHSPLHF
TRBJ1-2 TRBV3-1/TRBV3-2 - - TGTGCCAGCAGCCAAGTTGCAGGGAGGTTGAACTATGGCTACACCTTC CASSQVAGRLNYGYTF
TRBJ2-1 TRBV14 - TRBD1 TGTGCCAGCAGCCAAAACTACAGGGGCCCGTTCCGTCAGTTCTTC CASSQNYRGPFRQFF
TRBJ1-1 TRBV2 - - TGTGCCAGCAGTGGGCAGTGGAACACTGAAGCTTTCTTT CASSGQWNTEAFF
TRBJ2-5 TRBV5-4 - TRBD2 TGTGCCAGCACCCCGGGGGGCCAAGAGACCCAGTACTTC CASTPGGQETQYF
TRBJ1-2 TRBV19 - - TGTGCCAGTAGCCCAGGGATCGGCTACACCTTC CASSPGIGYTF
TRBJ2-3 TRBV9 - - TGTGCCAGCAGCGTAGGACAAAGCACAGATACGCAGTATTTT CASSVGQSTDTQYF
TRBJ2-7 TRBV7-2 once - TGTGCCAGCAGCCCGACAGGCTCCATGGCTCTCGAGCAGTACTTC CASSPTGSMALEQYF
TRBJ2-7 TRBV5-4 - TRBD2 TGTGCCAGCAGTTCGAGCGGGGGGGCGACCCACGAGCAGTACTTC CASSSSGGATHEQYF
TRBJ2-7 TRBV18 - TRBD2 TGTGCCAGCTATCCCGAATCAGGACTAGCGGACGAACAGTACTTC CASYPESGLADEQYF
TRBJ1-3 TRBV2 - - TGTGCCAGCAGTACAGGGCTACCCGGAAACACCATATATTTT CASSTGLPGNTIYF
TRBJ1-2 TRBV6-1 - TRBD1 TGTGCCAGCAGTGAATCCCAGGGGGCACGTGGGTATGGCTACACCTTC CASSESQGARGYGYTF
TRBJ2-5 TRBV12-3/TRBV12-4 - - TGTGCCAGCAGTCCCCTGATTCAGGGGACCCAGTACTTC CASSPLIQGTQYF
TRBJ1-1 TRBV6-1 - - TGTGCCAGCAGGGAAGGCGGACACAGAGTGAACACTGAAGCTTTCTTT CASREGGHRVNTEAFF
TRBJ2-7 TRBV5-1 - - TGCGCCAGCAGCTTGGGAGCAGGGCAAAGCTACGAGCAGTACTTC CASSLGAGQSYEQYF
TRBJ1-5 TRBV5-1 - TRBD1 TGCGCCAGCAGCGACTCGGGACAGATAAATCAGCCCCAGCATTTT CASSDSGQINQPQHF
TRBJ2-1 TRBV19 once TRBD2 TGTGCCAGTAGTAGCCCTCTACTAGCGGGGGGGCCGAATGAGCAGTTCTTC CASSSPLLAGGPNEQFF
TRBJ1-6 TRBV4-2 - - TGTGCCAGCAGCCAAGACCTACCTGCGGGAGGTAATTCACCCCTCCACTTT CASSQDLPAGGNSPLHF
TRBJ1-3 TRBV3-1/TRBV3-2 once - TGTGCCAGCAGCCCAACAGGGAAAACTGGAAACACCATATATTTT CASSPTGKTGNTIYF
TRBJ1-1 TRBV15 - TRBD1 TGTGCCACCAGCAGAGATGTAGGACAGGGGATAGCTTTCTTT CATSRDVGQGIAFF
TRBJ1-2 TRBV28 - - TGTGCCAGCAGTATTACTTCTACTAACTATGGCTACACCTTC CASSITSTNYGYTF
TRBJ1-3 TRBV9 - TRBD1 TGTGCCAGCAGCGTAGACTCACCGGGACAGCGAGAAGGAAACACCATATATTTT CASSVDSPGQREGNTIYF
TRBJ1-2 TRBV19 - - TGTGCCAGTAGTGTCGGACAGCCTAACTATGGCTACACCTTC CASSVGQPNYGYTF